The rows below give T cell receptor beta chains drawn from one sample of a study of blood T cell repertoires in COVID-19. TCRdb keeps only in-frame clones here, not all; method: immunoSEQ multiplex PCR. The table shows some 69,000 clones, with roughly four fifths occurring only once. Sequenced input: peripheral blood. The origin of the receptors is a woman aged 60-70 years with acute or convalescent COVID-19. Each CDR3 is given with its conserved first and last residue. Fields, in order: CDR3 DNA, CDR3 protein, clone size, D gene, J gene, V gene. A D gene is named only where the DNA matches it firmly. Expanded clones get a size class; other rows say once, few or many, or leave the size out.

DNA: TGTGCCAGCAGCCAACGCTATGGCTACACCTTC
CDR3: CASSQRYGYTF
size: .
D: .
J: TRBJ1-2
V: TRBV3-1/TRBV3-2

DNA: TGTGCCAGCAGAACAAATCGCGGAACCTACGAGCAGTACTTC
CDR3: CASRTNRGTYEQYF
size: .
D: .
J: TRBJ2-7
V: TRBV6-5

DNA: TGTGCCAGCAGCCCTGGGGGCTCATGGGACAGTCTCTACGAGCAGTACTTC
CDR3: CASSPGGSWDSLYEQYF
size: .
D: TRBD1
J: TRBJ2-7
V: TRBV5-4

DNA: TGTGCCAGCAGCTTAGGTTCTATCCATACCTATGGCTACACCTTC
CDR3: CASSLGSIHTYGYTF
size: .
D: .
J: TRBJ1-2
V: TRBV7-8

DNA: TGTGCCTGGACCGACCCAGGGGGGATTTACTATGGCTACACCTTC
CDR3: CAWTDPGGIYYGYTF
size: few
D: TRBD1
J: TRBJ1-2
V: TRBV30

DNA: TGTGCCAGCAGGCGAGACAGGGGTGACTATGGCTACACCTTC
CDR3: CASRRDRGDYGYTF
size: .
D: TRBD1
J: TRBJ1-2
V: TRBV27

DNA: TGTGCCAGTAGGGTTAAGGAGAAGGGGCAGCCCCAGCATTTT
CDR3: CASRVKEKGQPQHF
size: .
D: .
J: TRBJ1-5
V: TRBV19

DNA: TGCGCCAGCAGCAGACGACGGGGCACTGAAGCTTTCTTT
CDR3: CASSRRRGTEAFF
size: .
D: .
J: TRBJ1-1
V: TRBV5-1

DNA: TGTGCCAGCAGTGAGACTAGCGGGAACTACAATGAGCAGTTCTTC
CDR3: CASSETSGNYNEQFF
size: .
D: TRBD2
J: TRBJ2-1
V: TRBV2

DNA: TGTGCCAGCACTGGACTAGCGGGGTACCAAGAGACCCAGTACTTC
CDR3: CASTGLAGYQETQYF
size: .
D: TRBD2
J: TRBJ2-5
V: TRBV6-5

DNA: TGTGCCAGTAGCCTCTATACAGGGGGCGGAGGAGCTTTCTTT
CDR3: CASSLYTGGGGAFF
size: .
D: TRBD1
J: TRBJ1-1
V: TRBV19

DNA: TGTGCCAGCAGTGAGACTAGCGGGAAATCTGGTGAGCAGTTCTTC
CDR3: CASSETSGKSGEQFF
size: .
D: TRBD2
J: TRBJ2-1
V: TRBV6-1

DNA: TGTGCCAGCAACCTCCTAAATGCGGGGAACACTGAAGCTTTCTTT
CDR3: CASNLLNAGNTEAFF
size: few
D: .
J: TRBJ1-1
V: TRBV2

DNA: TGTGCCAGCAGCTTTACAAACCGTGGACAACTTCTAGCCAAAAACATTCAGTACTTC
CDR3: CASSFTNRGQLLAKNIQYF
size: few
D: .
J: TRBJ2-4
V: TRBV7-9

DNA: TGTGCCAGCAGCTTAACCTTTGGAGGGGTTGAGGGCTACACCTTC
CDR3: CASSLTFGGVEGYTF
size: .
D: .
J: TRBJ1-2
V: TRBV11-2

DNA: TGTGCCAGCAGCTGGGGACAGGGAAACACTGAAGCTTTCTTT
CDR3: CASSWGQGNTEAFF
size: .
D: TRBD1
J: TRBJ1-1
V: TRBV5-5

DNA: TGTGCCAGCAGGTTCAGGGCGAGAGGTTATGGCTACACCTTC
CDR3: CASRFRARGYGYTF
size: .
D: .
J: TRBJ1-2
V: TRBV27

DNA: TGTGCCAGTAGTACTCAAGACAGGGTAGGTAGGAGGGTGAATCAGCCCCAGCATTTT
CDR3: CASSTQDRVGRRVNQPQHF
size: .
D: TRBD1
J: TRBJ1-5
V: TRBV19

DNA: TGTGCCAGCTCCGGGACAGTGAGCTCCTATAATTCACCCCTCCACTTT
CDR3: CASSGTVSSYNSPLHF
size: few
D: TRBD1
J: TRBJ1-6
V: TRBV11-2

DNA: TGCGCCAGCAGCTTGGTGCTCAGTACGGGCGGGGAGCTGTTTTTT
CDR3: CASSLVLSTGGELFF
size: few
D: .
J: TRBJ2-2
V: TRBV5-1

DNA: TGTGCCAGTAGTATAGGACAGGCGGGCGAGCAGTACTTC
CDR3: CASSIGQAGEQYF
size: .
D: .
J: TRBJ2-7
V: TRBV19

DNA: TGTGCCAGCAGTGCCCTCCAGGGGGCGCTTAAAAACATTCAGTACTTC
CDR3: CASSALQGALKNIQYF
size: .
D: TRBD1
J: TRBJ2-4
V: TRBV25-1

DNA: TGTGCCAGCTCACCGAGCACAGGGGGCAAGGAGACCCAGTACTTC
CDR3: CASSPSTGGKETQYF
size: .
D: TRBD1
J: TRBJ2-5
V: TRBV18

DNA: TGTGCCAGCAGTGTGGTCTTCGGGTTCTCCTACAATGAGCAGTTCTTC
CDR3: CASSVVFGFSYNEQFF
size: .
D: .
J: TRBJ2-1
V: TRBV2

DNA: TGTGCCACGTCCCAGGGGGCTCATGGCTACACCTTC
CDR3: CATSQGAHGYTF
size: .
D: TRBD1
J: TRBJ1-2
V: TRBV24-1

DNA: TGTGCCAGCAGCAAGTCGACTGGGGGCAATACTGAAGCTTTCTTT
CDR3: CASSKSTGGNTEAFF
size: few
D: .
J: TRBJ1-1
V: TRBV7-3

DNA: TGTGCCACCAGTGATGACAGGGGGGGGGCTAATGAAAAACTGTTTTTT
CDR3: CATSDDRGGANEKLFF
size: .
D: TRBD1
J: TRBJ1-4
V: TRBV24-1

DNA: TGTGCCAGCAGCCGGAGTGGAGGCGAAGGATACGAGCAGTACTTC
CDR3: CASSRSGGEGYEQYF
size: .
D: .
J: TRBJ2-7
V: TRBV11-2

DNA: TGTGCCAGCAGTGGAGTTGAGGGGGCAAATCAGCCCCAGCATTTT
CDR3: CASSGVEGANQPQHF
size: .
D: TRBD1
J: TRBJ1-5
V: TRBV5-5

DNA: TGTGCCAGTACCCTGGGGACTAGCGGGTTCTACAATGAGCAGTTCTTC
CDR3: CASTLGTSGFYNEQFF
size: .
D: TRBD2
J: TRBJ2-1
V: TRBV19

DNA: TGTGCCAGCAGTAAGGACAGGGGGCAGGACGAGCAGTACTTC
CDR3: CASSKDRGQDEQYF
size: .
D: TRBD1
J: TRBJ2-7
V: TRBV28

DNA: TGCGCCAGCAGTAGATCCGGCGGGTCCTACAATGAGCAGTTCTTC
CDR3: CASSRSGGSYNEQFF
size: .
D: .
J: TRBJ2-1
V: TRBV5-1

DNA: TGTGCCAGCAGTGAAGCGGGGACAGGGGCCAACTATGGCTACACCTTC
CDR3: CASSEAGTGANYGYTF
size: .
D: TRBD1
J: TRBJ1-2
V: TRBV2

DNA: TGCAGTGCTAGTAAAACTAGCGTTGGCTACACCGGGGAGCTGTTTTTT
CDR3: CSASKTSVGYTGELFF
size: .
D: TRBD2
J: TRBJ2-2
V: TRBV20-1

DNA: TGTGCCAGCAGCTTCCGCCCAGGGGGGACAGCAACCTACGAGCAGTACTTC
CDR3: CASSFRPGGTATYEQYF
size: .
D: .
J: TRBJ2-7
V: TRBV11-2

DNA: TGTGCCAGCAGCGGACTCACAGATACGCAGTATTTT
CDR3: CASSGLTDTQYF
size: .
D: .
J: TRBJ2-3
V: TRBV4-2

DNA: TGTGCCAGCACCTTGGGGGGATCGAGCTCTGGAAACACCATATATTTT
CDR3: CASTLGGSSSGNTIYF
size: .
D: .
J: TRBJ1-3
V: TRBV28